The sequence of this T cell receptor (beta chain) was determined in a study of cytomegalovirus exposure and HLA in healthy donors (dated by TCRdb to 2015 to 2018). Concerning the study at large: An earlier analysis of about 530 of the donors reported over 250 Gb of sequence data and 117 million unique TCR beta sequences obtained from some 170 million T cells. Approximately 310 gigabases of sequencing data and tens of millions of unique TCR sequences were included in an early release covering about 700 HLA-typed donors. Of the approximately 370 genotyped donors, more than 75% were placed in the genetic ancestry cluster associated with self-reported Caucasian donors. The study aimed to test whether cataloging public T cell receptors could reveal signatures of past pathogen exposure. The T cell repertoires of under 700 subjects were profiled by immunosequencing and related to cytomegalovirus serostatus. A separate validation cohort of 100 to 150 different subjects was used in addition to the approximately 700-subject first cohort. High-throughput TCR immunosequencing, statistical association of individual TCRs with disease status, and machine learning were combined to predict cytomegalovirus infection status. A later analysis re-examined previously published TCR beta repertoires from roughly 650 donors and added high-resolution HLA genotyping to investigate patterns of TCR occurrence. Rather than drawing on any new phenotypic data, the later analysis identified candidate immune exposures from TCR beta sequences and the way those sequences occurred across donors. An earlier analysis of roughly 600 of the donors used high-throughput TCR beta sequencing to judge whether each TCR beta V gene segment behaved as functional or pseudogenic. Alongside the repertoire data, information on donor age, sex, ethnicity and CMV serostatus was compiled. In a later genetic analysis, genome-wide SNP genotypes for about 55% of the 666 donors were used, and that subset was treated as a discovery cohort. All discovery cohort repertoires had been generated on a single sequencing platform. Class I and class II HLA loci were covered by the typing at four-digit resolution. The number of typed donors differed by locus: 629-630 for A, B, C, DRB1 and DQB1; about 520 for DQA1; 606 for DPA1; and some 430 for DPB1. Five DR-DQ haplotypes were treated as single units for association and clustering because of strong linkage in the cohort. Among roughly 370 genotyped donors of the cohort, an average of about 240,000 unique TCR beta nucleotide sequences were sequenced per donor, roughly 18% of them non-productive. Findings and caveats that apply to the study as a whole: In vitro tests confirmed that a few of the cytomegalovirus-associated TCR beta chains recognize cytomegalovirus antigens. According to the authors, the approach could potentially be generalized to other disease states and immunological phenotypes. V-gene and J-gene trimming of TCR beta chains was associated with a missense DCLRE1C variant in a later genetic analysis, and the association was replicated in an independent cohort. CMV serostatus was the only immune exposure information available for the cohort. At a false discovery rate of 0.05, a later analysis linked about 17,000 TCR beta sequences to specific HLA alleles. Compared with the 666-donor mean, donors in an Asian-associated ancestry cluster had fewer N-insertions in productive TCRs, according to a later genetic analysis. Because counts were too low, about 15 rarely observed V segments, including chromosome 9 orphons, were left out of the earlier analysis of approximately 580 of the donors. A further reported finding was that TCR beta sequences accurately predicted the HLA-A and HLA-B alleles for most subjects in the first cohort. The presence/absence analyses assumed that sequencing depth was roughly uniform across donors, and that assumption may not be true. In a later analysis, HLA-associated TCR beta chains were found to be more clonally expanded and to have lower generation probabilities than equally common non-associated chains. Most CMV-associated TCR beta chains appeared to be HLA-restricted in a later analysis, and the HLA associations seemed to be driven largely by CMV exposure. The cohort was sequenced for TCR beta chains only, and without alpha or paired-chain data the features that could be detected were limited. The classifier was reported to diagnose cytomegalovirus status with high specificity and sensitivity in both the original and validation cohorts. A later analysis found that TCR association rates varied across HLA loci, with DRB1 alleles showing the most associated TCRs and HLA-C alleles the fewest. An earlier analysis of roughly 570 of the donors showed that most TCR beta V segments appeared in productive rearrangements either about 90% or about 30% of the time, which broadly matched IMGT annotations. Some IMGT-functional V segments, including TRBV6-2 and TRBV6-3, could not be told apart with the 87-base-pair reads, so those segments were excluded. The sequencing pipeline was judged likely to have produced a cluster of highly shared sequence variants as a technical artifact. Because some donors lacked HLA typing at each locus, the association tests relied only on the typed subset. Correlated functional status among segregating V segments might be attributable to linkage disequilibrium, but an unknown experimental factor could not be ruled out. The study gave a list of about 150 TCR beta chains associated with cytomegalovirus. In a later analysis, several top co-occurrence clusters were reported to appear linked to parvovirus B19, influenza, CMV and Epstein-Barr virus. When HLA alleles, especially DR and DQ, strongly co-occurred, TCR associations were difficult to assign to individual alleles. While some public TCRs were present in many individuals, most TCR sequences turned up only very rarely across donors.

The cohort was made up of approximately 700 healthy bone marrow donors. At the time of sampling, all cohort members were nominally healthy, though unrecorded immune exposures were likely present. The donor tested CMV seronegative, placing the donor among the 350 or so seronegative members of the cohort. A peripheral blood sample was collected from each donor, and TCR beta sequencing was performed on peripheral blood mononuclear cells. Genomic DNA extraction from the blood cell samples was performed with the Qiagen DNeasy Blood Extraction Kit. The CDR3 holds 15 amino acids from the cysteine to the phenylalanine. The sequence is cut down to CDR3 DNA, 45 bases in frame from base 1. The CDR1 and CDR2 encoded by the germline V gene (reference sequence) are GTSNPN and SVGIG. Here V drops 7 bases and J drops 8 bases, and the junction holds 16 bases not matched to any gene. The library was generated by the immunoSEQ multiplex PCR assay. For the multiplex PCR, a mixture combining 60 forward primers for TCR Vbeta segments and 13 reverse primers for TCR Jbeta segments was used. The CDR3 region of rearranged TCR beta genes was amplified from genomic DNA by a multiplex PCR assay. On the Illumina HiSeq System, the amplified TCR beta libraries were sequenced as 87-base-pair reads. Per the authors' processing: Across the 640 or so repertoires, a later analysis counted roughly 77 million unique TCR beta chains, 9.5 million to 13 million of which were shared by at least two donors. A nearest-neighbor algorithm error-corrected the raw reads and collapsed the reads into unique sequences, merging closely related sequences to remove PCR and sequencing errors. V, D and J gene segments were assigned by aligning CDR3 sequences to IMGT reference sequences. For a sequence to be retained, a match of at least six nucleotides to both a V gene segment and a J gene segment was required. A rearrangement was called productive if the CDR3 had no stop codons and remained in frame with V and J, and every other rearrangement was called non-productive. Following IMGT convention, CDR3 was defined as the stretch from the second conserved V-encoded cysteine to the conserved J-encoded phenylalanine. The earlier analysis of approximately 500 of the donors excluded sequences that lacked an unambiguous match to a single V gene segment. In an earlier analysis of a few hundred of the donors, V segments were called functional above 56.7% productive rearrangements and were called segregating when the between-donor standard deviation exceeded 5%. A statistical classification framework was developed to diagnose cytomegalovirus status using the catalog of TCR beta chain sequences. V and J gene assignment, in a later analysis, came from comparing TCR nucleotide sequences with IMGT/GENE-DB human TR gene sequences. A later analysis assigned CDR3 sequences and most-parsimonious VDJ recombination scenarios with the TCRdist pipeline. In a later analysis, each TCR beta chain was defined by its CDR3 amino acid sequence together with its V-gene family, and reads lacking a unique V-gene family were excluded. As a way to deal with suspected cross-contamination and a sequencing artifact, a later analysis dropped over 550 nucleotide sequences that were highly shared and had low generation probability. In a later analysis, a clonal expansion index for each public chain was calculated from normalized within-repertoire ranks of inferred template counts. In a later analysis, generation probabilities were computed using a VDJ recombination model fitted to out-of-frame rearrangements, and the results were checked against IGoR. Hypergeometric tests were used in a later analysis to score TCR-TCR, TCR-HLA and TCR-CMV co-occurrence, with a repertoire-size bias correction applied to the TCR pairs. A later analysis estimated false discovery rates by permuting HLA or CMV assignments 20 times. In a later analysis, co-occurring TCRs were grouped using DBSCAN, with TCRdist sequence similarity added in when clustering inside HLA-allele-positive subsets. For co-occurrence clustering, repertoires with fewer than 30,000 or more than 120,000 public chains were excluded, along with several repertoires with anomalous nucleotide sharing. The table comes from immuneACCESS by way of TCRdb, which keeps in-frame sequences with V and J called. Part of the clones is missing from these tables; in studies checked, under half for an unresolved V gene and the rest for unknown reasons. V, J and clone size are taken as reported in that table, and D and trimming were inferred from the DNA itself. Counted in this sample were over 100,000 clones; roughly 80% of them appeared once. Approximately 7.2% of the sample is in the top ten clones.

Regarding this clone: No antigen is known for it. Base-call qualities are not available, and no considerably larger clone is one nucleotide away.

The receptor was derived from a male donor in good health and CMV-seronegative. This chain is built from TRBV30 and TRBJ1-2; TRBD1 lines up with 10 middle nucleotides. Material for sequencing was PBMCs. The nucleotide sequence is given as TGTGCCTACCGGGGACAGGGGAGCCAATATCGGGGCTACACCTTC. It is translated as CAYRGQGSQYRGYTF.